This TCR beta chain was retrieved from a study of shared clonotypes between healthy human individuals. Study-level results: Measured sharing among donors was expected to vary with sequencing depth. The donor pool, a small one, limited the genetic and exposure-history diversity represented.

Original data processing: ImmunoSEQ junction-only sequences lacked quality scores, so their filtering differed. Profiled with immunoSEQ multiplex PCR; TCRdb holds only in-frame clones, not every one. V and J calls and clone size follow that table, whereas D and trimming were derived from the DNA. The table records roughly 1,800,000 clones, less than 95% of them present only once. CD8 cells classed as naive were CD45RO-negative and positively selected for CCR7, excluding terminally differentiated effector memory CD45RA+ cells. The study drew all its donors from Caucasian adults living in Nashville, Tennessee. This clone was counted only a few times. Its target is unknown. The V and J ends lost 1 base and 5 bases respectively, with 12 bases between them. The germline gives CDR1 SGHTA, CDR2 FQGNSA. The CDR3 runs 15 residues.

V is TRBV7-2 and J is TRBJ1-5; D ambiguous. The clonotype was recovered from a man aged 18-30 years in good health. Sequences were obtained from naive CD8+ T cells sorted from blood. CDR3 nucleotide sequence: TGTGCCAGCAGCTTAGTCGTCGGCCCCTATCAGCCCCAGCATTTT. Translated, it gives CASSLVVGPYQPQHF.